These 24 T cell receptor beta chains share one sample of origin, sequenced in a study of spatial heterogeneity in lung cancer (dated by TCRdb to the late 2010s). Library construction relied on 5' RACE. Data came from a NextSeq 500. The public reads were run again by TCRdb, first through fastp at Q25 and then through MiXCR, and only productive beta chains were kept. When rows share a CDR3 protein, they turn into one entry using the most common DNA and genes. Recorded for this sample are 23,000 or so distinct CDR3 sequences; roughly 7% of them occurred a single time. Roughly an eighth of the sample goes to the ten largest clones. The sample's time point label is to be understood as: sample taken at primary tumor resection. The sequencing used PBMCs, collected at surgery. These receptors all come from a male donor with early-stage non-small cell lung cancer.

The CDR3 region has the DNA TGTGCCATCAGGGATGTCGGCTACGAGCAGTACTTC. Protein sequence: CAIRDVGYEQYF. The V gene is TRBV10-3, the J gene TRBJ2-7; D is unresolved. The CDR3 has 12 amino acids. Germline loops: CDR1 ENHRY, CDR2 SYGVKD. The germline V and J ends were trimmed by 6 bases and 3 bases, with 9 bases remaining between them.

This clonotype was seen ten or more times. The V gene is TRBV7-2, the J gene TRBJ2-2, with a possible D match to TRBD2 (7 bases). This CDR3 is built from 16 residues. Germline V CDR1 and CDR2: SGHTA, FQGNSA. V lost 2 bases and J lost 4, with 14 bases in between. The DNA for the CDR3 is TGTGCCAGCAGCTTATCGGGGGGCGTTATCACCGGGGAGCTGTTTTTT. Protein: CASSLSGGVITGELFF.

By its share, this clonotype is medium-sized (0.01 to 0.1%). J is TRBJ1-5 and V is TRBV10-3, with 10 bases fitting TRBD1. The CDR3 is made up of 15 amino acids. Per germline, CDR1 ENHRY and CDR2 SYGVKD. The J segment lost 0 bases and the V segment lost 10 bases, leaving 6 bases of the junction unmatched. CDR3 nucleotides: TGTGCCACGAGACAGGGGGCCGATAGCAATCAGCCCCAGCATTTT. It codes for CATRQGADSNQPQHF.

The table lists this clonotype with many counts. J is TRBJ2-7 and V is TRBV20-1; 8 bases fit TRBD2. The CDR3 consists of 14 residues. Unmatched junction bases numbered 9, after V lost 6 bases and J lost 2 bases. Germline-derived CDR1 and CDR2 are DFQATT and SNEGSKA (reference sequence). The chain's CDR3 is CSASHLAGPYEQYF. CDR3 coding DNA: TGCAGTGCATCTCATCTAGCGGGCCCCTACGAGCAGTACTTC.

This clonotype has a count of ten or more. CDR3 in DNA: TGTGCCAGCAGTTTAACTATCGGGGGTAACAATGAGCAGTTCTTC. Translating it yields CASSLTIGGNNEQFF. This chain links TRBV28 with TRBJ2-1; tentative D call: TRBD2 (6 bases). The CDR3 totals 15 residues. Trimming removed 2 bases from V and 5 bases from J, with 13 bases in between. CDR1 and CDR2 from the germline V gene are MDHEN and SYDVKM.

The sample holds many counts of this clonotype. J is TRBJ2-5 and V is TRBV24-1, with TRBD1 matching over 8 bases. This CDR3 has 15 amino acids. Germline values: CDR1 KGHDR, CDR2 SFDVKD. V lost 3 bases and J lost 5; bases outside the gene matches: 7. The CDR3 DNA reads as TGTGCCACCAGTGATCCAACTCCAGGGGGCGAGACCCAGTACTTC. Protein product: CATSDPTPGGETQYF.

This clonotype was observed many times. The gene calls are TRBV5-1 and TRBJ1-3; tentatively, D is TRBD1 (5 bases). Germline V CDR1 and CDR2: SGHRS, YFSETQ. This CDR3 region has 15 residues. V dropped 0 bases and J dropped 1 base, with 8 bases sitting between them. The CDR3 DNA reads as TGCGCCAGCAGCTTGGAGGGGCGGTCTGGAAACACCATATATTTT. Translated: CASSLEGRSGNTIYF.

This clonotype was detected a few times. The genes are TRBV10-3 and TRBJ1-1, with D unclear. CDR3 length: 15 amino acids. The V end was cut by 4 bases, the J end by 1 base, with 13 bases between. CDR1 ENHRY and CDR2 SYGVKD come from the germline V gene. The CDR3 DNA is TGTGCCATCAGTGTTGATGGAAGTGGGAACACTGAAGCTTTCTTT. Its translation: CAISVDGSGNTEAFF.

This clonotype showed up just a few times. The chain's CDR3 is CASSLVGGQEHEAFF. CDR3 bases: TGTGCCAGCAGCTTAGTAGGGGGACAGGAACACGAGGCTTTCTTT. The rearrangement joins TRBV7-8 to TRBJ1-1, with 8 positions matching TRBD1. The V gene's germline CDR1 is SGHVS and CDR2 FQNEAQ. The trim removed 1 base at V and 11 bases at J, leaving 12 bases unmatched. The CDR3 consists of 15 residues.

In this sample, this clonotype turned up many times. The V and J genes are TRBV29-1 and TRBJ2-1; either TRBD1 or TRBD2 may supply D (5 bases each). The CDR3 length is 12 residues. Germline CDR1 SQVTM, CDR2 ANQGSEA. Trimming stripped 4 bases from V and 9 bases from J, with 13 bases between. The CDR3 bases are TGCAGCGTTGGCGGGTACAGGAGTGAGCAGTTCTTC. It is translated as CSVGGYRSEQFF.

The J gene is TRBJ1-1, the V gene TRBV7-2; the D gene is possibly TRBD1 (6 bases). V was clipped by 5 bases and J by 2 bases, with 12 bases between them. Germline V gene sequence: CDR1 SGHTA, CDR2 FQGNSA. This CDR3 is 14 amino acids long. The CDR3 region is CASSITGTNTEAFF. CDR3 nucleotides: TGTGCCAGCAGCATCACAGGGACTAACACTGAAGCTTTCTTT.

The chain combines TRBV5-6 with TRBJ1-1; 8 bases fit TRBD1. The CDR3 consists of 14 residues. CDR1 and CDR2 (germline): SGHDT, YYEEEE. The J segment lost 6 bases and the V segment lost 4 bases, leaving 8 bases of the junction unmatched. The CDR3 here is CASSETGERAEAFF. The DNA of the CDR3 is TGTGCCAGCAGCGAGACAGGGGAGAGGGCTGAAGCTTTCTTT.

This clonotype qualifies as medium-sized (0.01 to 0.1%). The rearrangement uses TRBV5-1 and TRBJ2-7, with D perhaps matching TRBD1 or TRBD2 (6 bases each). Germline V gene lookup returns CDR1 SGHRS and CDR2 YFSETQ. This CDR3 has 15 residues. Trimming stripped 0 bases from V and 2 bases from J, with 12 bases between. The DNA for the CDR3 is TGCGCCAGCAGCTTGGCCGGGGGCTTTACCTACGAGCAGTACTTC. Protein: CASSLAGGFTYEQYF.

In its sample, this clonotype was seen a few times. V gene TRBV20-1 combines with J gene TRBJ2-2; 9 bases are shared with TRBD2. This CDR3 spans 15 amino acids. With V trimmed by 6 bases and J by 4 bases, 9 bases remained unmatched. Per germline, CDR1 DFQATT and CDR2 SNEGSKA (reference sequence). CDR3 amino acids: CSAYARREGTGELFF. The DNA of the CDR3 is TGCAGTGCCTACGCACGGCGGGAGGGCACCGGGGAGCTGTTTTTT.

This clonotype was observed at least ten times. The chain carries TRBV15 and TRBJ1-5; 7 bases match TRBD1. The V and J ends lost 5 bases and 2 bases, in that order; junction bases with no gene match: 9. Germline V gene data show CDR1 as LNHNV and CDR2 as YYDKDF (reference sequence). The CDR3 covers 16 residues. CDR3 nucleotide sequence: TGTGCCACCAGCCCCTGGGGGACAGTGGGCAATCAGCCCCAGCATTTT. This encodes CATSPWGTVGNQPQHF.

This clonotype was observed at least ten times. The chain uses TRBV5-1 and TRBJ2-7; D unresolved. Trimming shortened V by 0 bases and J by 2 bases, and 9 bases separated the two germline ends. The CDR3 is 14 amino acids. Germline loops: CDR1 SGHRS, CDR2 YFSETQ. CDR3 DNA sequence: TGCGCCAGCAGCTTGGGAGGCTTTCCCTACGAGCAGTACTTC. Its protein is CASSLGGFPYEQYF.

There are many counts of this clonotype. V and J are TRBV28 and TRBJ1-1, with 12 bases matching TRBD1. V shed 5 bases and J 5 bases; nucleotides not matched to a gene: 9. Germline lookup yields CDR1 MDHEN and CDR2 SYDVKM. The CDR3 runs 16 residues. CDR3 DNA sequence: TGTGCCAGCAGTCCCGGGACAGGGGGCCGGTGGACTGAAGCTTTCTTT. It translates to CASSPGTGGRWTEAFF. Full variable domain (outside the CDR3, taken from reference TRBV28 and TRBJ1-1): DVKVTQSSRYLVKRTGEKVFLECVQDMDHENMFWYRQDPGLGLRLIYFSYDVKMKEKGDIPEGYSVSREKKERFSLILESASTNQTSMYLCASSPGTGGRWTEAFFGQGTRLTVV.

This clonotype was observed many times. The chain uses TRBV7-9 and TRBJ2-7, with D perhaps TRBD1 or TRBD2 (6 bases each). Trimming shortened V by 7 bases and J by 5 bases, and 18 bases separated the two germline ends. CDR3 length: 14 amino acids. The V gene's germline CDR1 is SEHNR and CDR2 FQNEAQ (reference sequence). DNA of the CDR3: TGTGCCAGCACCCGCCCGGGGGCAGCCCACGAGCAGTACTTC. This translates into CASTRPGAAHEQYF.

This clonotype was recorded at least ten times. The chain links TRBV12-5 to TRBJ2-7, with TRBD2 matching 9 bases. Germline assignment: CDR1 LGHNT and CDR2 FRNRAP. V shed 0 bases and J 6 bases; nucleotides not matched to a gene: 6. This CDR3 is built from 15 residues. CDR3 residues: CASGLVASGIGEQYF. The CDR3 DNA is TGTGCTAGTGGTTTGGTAGCTAGCGGGATAGGCGAGCAGTACTTC.

At least ten counts were recorded for this clonotype. This CDR3 is CASTFLGTGGYEQYF. The CDR3 DNA reads as TGTGCCAGCACCTTCCTGGGAACAGGGGGTTACGAGCAGTACTTC. V gene TRBV11-2 combines with J gene TRBJ2-7; 8 nucleotides match TRBD1. Germline CDR1 and CDR2: SGHAT and FQNNGV. The CDR3 loop spans 15 amino acids. The junction had 12 bases not matched to a gene; V was cut back by 7 bases and J by 4 bases.

The chain links TRBV12-3 or TRBV12-4 to TRBJ1-5; D uncertain. V lost 6 bases and J 4 bases, leaving 13 bases between the germline ends. The CDR3 sequence is 14 residues long. The CDR3, as DNA: TGTGCCAGCAGGCCTAATTCGGGTAATCAGCCCCAGCATTTT. This gives the protein CASRPNSGNQPQHF.

This clonotype was found many times. The chain couples TRBV3-1 to TRBJ2-1; no firm D call. Trimming removed 4 bases at V and 11 bases at J, with 15 bases between. The germline V gene has CDR1 LGHDT and CDR2 YNNKEL (reference sequence). The CDR3 runs 13 residues. CDR3 in DNA: TGTGCCAGCAGCCCCTTAAATGGGGAAAAGCAGTTCTTC. Its translation is CASSPLNGEKQFF.

This clonotype showed up many times. The V and J genes are TRBV25-1 and TRBJ2-1; no definite D call. Germline CDR1 reads MGHDK; CDR2 reads SYGVNS. V dropped 2 bases and J dropped 0 bases, with 8 bases sitting between them. The CDR3 contains 15 residues. The CDR3 sequence is CASSEGVSSYNEQFF. CDR3 in DNA: TGTGCCAGCAGTGAAGGGGTTAGCTCCTACAATGAGCAGTTCTTC. Combining the CDR3 with reference TRBV25-1 and TRBJ2-1 gives the whole variable domain EADIYQTPRYLVIGTGKKITLECSQTMGHDKMYWYQQDPGMELHLIHYSYGVNSTEKGDLSSESTVSRIRTEHFPLTLESARPSHTSQYLCASSEGVSSYNEQFFGPGTRLTVL.

The chain employs TRBV5-6 and TRBJ1-1, with D hard to call. The CDR3 contains 12 residues. Trimming removed 4 bases at V and 4 bases at J, with 8 bases between. Germline V gene data show CDR1 as SGHDT and CDR2 as YYEEEE. The CDR3 sequence is CASSVKFTEAFF. CDR3 DNA: TGTGCCAGCAGCGTAAAATTCACTGAAGCTTTCTTT.